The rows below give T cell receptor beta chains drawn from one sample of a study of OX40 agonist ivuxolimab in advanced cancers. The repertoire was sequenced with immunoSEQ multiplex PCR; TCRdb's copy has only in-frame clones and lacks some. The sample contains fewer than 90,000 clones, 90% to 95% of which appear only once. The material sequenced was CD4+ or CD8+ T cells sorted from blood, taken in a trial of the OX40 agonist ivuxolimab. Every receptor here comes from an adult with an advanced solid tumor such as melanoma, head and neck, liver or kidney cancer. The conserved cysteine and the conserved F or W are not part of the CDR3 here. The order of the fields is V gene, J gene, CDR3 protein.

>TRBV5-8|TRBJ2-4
ASSLSTGERNIQY
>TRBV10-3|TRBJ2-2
AISESIGATGELF
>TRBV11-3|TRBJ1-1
ASSASRITNTEAF
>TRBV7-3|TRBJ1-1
ASSLGQMNTEAF
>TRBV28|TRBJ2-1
ASSFPGTGVYNEQF
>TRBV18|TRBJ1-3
ASSPLAKTNSGNTIY
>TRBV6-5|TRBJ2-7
ASSGGDRTYEQY
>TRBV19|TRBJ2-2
ASRGINTGELF
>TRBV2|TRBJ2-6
ASSEVAGGANVLT
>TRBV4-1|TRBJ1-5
ASSQVVGNRQPQH
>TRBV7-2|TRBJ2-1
ASSGYSYNEQF
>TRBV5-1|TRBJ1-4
ASSLQGTVEKLF
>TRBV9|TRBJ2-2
ASSVQGGSNTGELF
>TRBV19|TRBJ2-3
ASSPTGLTDTQY
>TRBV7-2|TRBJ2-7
ASSLGLSVSYEQY
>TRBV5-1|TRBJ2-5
ASSPPNAARQETQY
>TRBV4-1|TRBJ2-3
ASSQDNPDTQY
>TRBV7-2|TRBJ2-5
ASSANQETQY
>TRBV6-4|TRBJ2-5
ASSPTGGETQY
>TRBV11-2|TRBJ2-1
ASSFTPFAEQF
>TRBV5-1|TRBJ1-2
ASSLAPGVNGYT
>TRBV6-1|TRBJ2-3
ASSERSGSTDTQY
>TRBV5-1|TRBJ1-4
ASSPGVGTGVEKLF
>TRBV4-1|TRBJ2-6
ASSHRTGGAGANVLT
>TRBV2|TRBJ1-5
ASSEGPTGNQPQH
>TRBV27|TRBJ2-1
ASSSRTGISHNEQF
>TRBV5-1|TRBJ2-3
ASSSQSASTDTQY
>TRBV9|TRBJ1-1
ASSTGGRGSTEAF
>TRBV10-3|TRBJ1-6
AISGLGGPNSPLH
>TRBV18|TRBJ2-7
ASSPLTFYEQY
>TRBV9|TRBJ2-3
ASSARQAGTDTQY
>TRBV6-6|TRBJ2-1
ASTPSGSSYNEQF
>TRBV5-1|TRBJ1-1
ASSSRDRERRAF
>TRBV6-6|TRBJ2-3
ASSYSRVGTDTQY
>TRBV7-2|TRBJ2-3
ASSLGGLSTDTQY
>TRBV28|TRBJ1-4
ASSLAGGDEKLF
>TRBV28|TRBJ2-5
ASNPSTGQAETQY
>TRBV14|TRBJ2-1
ASSPLSRGQKF